The 2 T cell receptor beta chains below all came from one sample that was sequenced in a study of blood T cells in healthy people across ages. The second PCR ran roughly 6 to 12 cycles with a sample-barcoded 5' primer and J-beta primers. TCRdb re-called the 5' RACE reads with MiXCR, one entry per CDR3 protein. The table lists under 850,000 distinct CDR3 sequences, around 34% of them singletons. Material: blood. The receptors come from a young man in good health.

The chain links TRBV12-3 or TRBV12-4 to TRBJ2-5; maybe TRBD1 (6 bases). The germline V and J ends were trimmed by 6 bases and 2 bases, with 13 bases remaining between them. This CDR3 is built from 14 residues. CDR3: CASRPSGEQETQYF. The CDR3 bases are TGTGCCAGCAGACCCTCAGGGGAACAAGAGACCCAGTACTTC.

J is TRBJ1-2 and V is TRBV20-1, with D tentatively TRBD1 (5 bases). Trimming removed 5 bases from V and 3 bases from J, with 16 bases in between. The CDR3 consists of 14 residues. Germline CDR1 is DFQATT and CDR2 is SNEGSKA (reference sequence). CDR3 nucleotide sequence: TGCAGTGCTCGTCGTCGGGGCTGGGACTATGGCTACACCTTC. This sequence encodes CSARRRGWDYGYTF.